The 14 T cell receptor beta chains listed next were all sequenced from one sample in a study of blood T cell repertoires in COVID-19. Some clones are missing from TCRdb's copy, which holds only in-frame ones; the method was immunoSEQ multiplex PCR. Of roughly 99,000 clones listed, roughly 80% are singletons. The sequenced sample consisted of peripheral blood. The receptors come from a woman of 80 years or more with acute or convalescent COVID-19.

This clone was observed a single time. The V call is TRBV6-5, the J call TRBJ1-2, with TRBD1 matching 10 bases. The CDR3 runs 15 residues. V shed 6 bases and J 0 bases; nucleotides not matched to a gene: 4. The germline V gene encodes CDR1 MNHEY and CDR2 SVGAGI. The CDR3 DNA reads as TGTGCCAGCAGGCCCGGACAGGGGGCTAACTATGGCTACACCTTC. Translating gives CASRPGQGANYGYTF.

The CDR3 DNA sequence: TGTGCCAGCTCACGAGGACAGGGGAACTATGGCTACACCTTC. The encoded protein is CASSRGQGNYGYTF. The rearrangement links TRBV18 to TRBJ1-2; 9 positions match TRBD1. Germline V gives CDR1 KGHSH, CDR2 LQKENI. V shed 4 bases and J 2 bases; nucleotides not matched to a gene: 2. This CDR3 is 14 amino acids long.

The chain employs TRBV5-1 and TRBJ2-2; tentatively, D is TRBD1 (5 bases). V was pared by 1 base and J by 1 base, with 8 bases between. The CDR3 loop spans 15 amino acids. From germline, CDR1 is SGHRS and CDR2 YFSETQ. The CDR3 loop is CASSLRQGNTGELFF. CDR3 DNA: TGCGCCAGCAGCTTGCGCCAGGGGAACACCGGGGAGCTGTTTTTT. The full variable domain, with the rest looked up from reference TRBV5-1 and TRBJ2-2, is KAGVTQTPRYLIKTRGQQVTLSCSPISGHRSVSWYQQTPGQGLQFLFEYFSETQRNKGNFPGRFSGRQFSNSRSEMNVSTLELGDSALYLCASSLRQGNTGELFFGEGSRLTVL.

The DNA of the CDR3 is TGTGCCAGCAGCTTAGGGGGAGGGCTCCCCAATCAGCCCCAGCATTTT. Its translation is CASSLGGGLPNQPQHF. This sequence joins TRBV11-2 and TRBJ1-5; no definite D call. V was pared by 1 base and J by 3 bases, with 13 bases between. The germline gives CDR1 SGHAT, CDR2 FQNNGV. This CDR3 spans 16 amino acids. The whole variable domain, remainder taken from reference TRBV11-2 and TRBJ1-5, is EAGVAQSPRYKIIEKRQSVAFWCNPISGHATLYWYQQILGQGPKLLIQFQNNGVVDDSQLPKDRFSAERLKGVDSTLKIQPAKLEDSAVYLCASSLGGGLPNQPQHFGDGTRLSIL.

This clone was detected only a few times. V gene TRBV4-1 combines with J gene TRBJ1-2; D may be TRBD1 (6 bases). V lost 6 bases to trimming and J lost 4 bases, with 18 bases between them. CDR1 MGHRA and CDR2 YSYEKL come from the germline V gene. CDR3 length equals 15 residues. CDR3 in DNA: TGCGCCAGCAGGAACCCTGTGGGCAGGGGCTATGGCTACACCTTC. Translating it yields CASRNPVGRGYGYTF.

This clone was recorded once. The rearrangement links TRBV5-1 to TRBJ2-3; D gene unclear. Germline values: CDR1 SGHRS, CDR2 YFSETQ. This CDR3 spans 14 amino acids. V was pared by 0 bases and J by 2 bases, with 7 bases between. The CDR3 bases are TGCGCCAGCAGCTTGGAAGCTCACACAGATACGCAGTATTTT. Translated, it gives CASSLEAHTDTQYF.

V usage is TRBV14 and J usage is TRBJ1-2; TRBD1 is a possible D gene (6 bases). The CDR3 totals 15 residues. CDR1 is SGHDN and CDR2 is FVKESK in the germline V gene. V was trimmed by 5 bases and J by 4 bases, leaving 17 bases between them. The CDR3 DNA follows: TGTGCCAGCAGCGCACAGGGTGGTGCTGGCTATGGCTACACCTTC. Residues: CASSAQGGAGYGYTF.

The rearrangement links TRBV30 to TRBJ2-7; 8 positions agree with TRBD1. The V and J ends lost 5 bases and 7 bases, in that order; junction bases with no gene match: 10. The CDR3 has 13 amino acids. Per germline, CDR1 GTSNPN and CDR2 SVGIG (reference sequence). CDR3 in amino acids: CAWHRQGSGEQYF. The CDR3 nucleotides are TGTGCCTGGCACCGACAGGGGTCGGGGGAGCAGTACTTC.

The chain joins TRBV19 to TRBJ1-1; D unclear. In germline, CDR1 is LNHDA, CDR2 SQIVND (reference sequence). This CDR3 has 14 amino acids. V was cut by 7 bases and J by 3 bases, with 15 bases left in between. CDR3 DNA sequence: TGTGCCAGTACGAGGGCCAACCGGGACACTGAAGCTTTCTTT. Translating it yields CASTRANRDTEAFF.

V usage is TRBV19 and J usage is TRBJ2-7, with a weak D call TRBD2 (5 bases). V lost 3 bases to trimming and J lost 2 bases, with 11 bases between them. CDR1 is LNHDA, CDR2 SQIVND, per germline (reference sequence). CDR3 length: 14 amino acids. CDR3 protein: CASSIPGRPYEQYF. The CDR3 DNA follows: TGTGCCAGTAGTATTCCGGGGAGACCCTACGAGCAGTACTTC.

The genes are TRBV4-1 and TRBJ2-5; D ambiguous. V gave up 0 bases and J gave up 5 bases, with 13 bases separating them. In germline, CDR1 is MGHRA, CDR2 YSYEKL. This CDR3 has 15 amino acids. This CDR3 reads CASSQDLSGGETQYF. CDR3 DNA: TGCGCCAGCAGCCAAGATCTTTCCGGCGGCGAGACCCAGTACTTC.

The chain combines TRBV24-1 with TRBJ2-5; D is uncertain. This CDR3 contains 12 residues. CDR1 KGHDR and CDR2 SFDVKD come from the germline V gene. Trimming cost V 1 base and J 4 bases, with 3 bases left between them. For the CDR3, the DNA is TGTGCCACCAGTGATTTCCGAGAGACCCAGTACTTC. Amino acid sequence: CATSDFRETQYF.

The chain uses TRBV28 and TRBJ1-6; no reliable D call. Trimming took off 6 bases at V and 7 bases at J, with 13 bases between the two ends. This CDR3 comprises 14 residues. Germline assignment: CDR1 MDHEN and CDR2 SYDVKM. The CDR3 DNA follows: TGTGCCAGCAGCCCCGGGGTAGCAAATTCACCCCTCCACTTT. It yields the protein CASSPGVANSPLHF.

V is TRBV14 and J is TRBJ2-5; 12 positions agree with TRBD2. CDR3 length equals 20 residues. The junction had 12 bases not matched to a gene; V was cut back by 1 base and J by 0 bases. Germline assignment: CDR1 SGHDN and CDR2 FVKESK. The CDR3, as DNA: TGTGCCAGCAGCCAAGGGGTTGGACTAGCGGGATTCATATACCAAGAGACCCAGTACTTC. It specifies CASSQGVGLAGFIYQETQYF.